This TCR beta chain was sequenced in a study of blood T cell repertoires in COVID-19. In the authors' workflow: The assay estimated nucleated cells by amplifying reference gene primers. Sequencing used immunoSEQ multiplex PCR; TCRdb keeps in-frame clones, though not all of them. The V and J calls and clone size were taken over from that table, and D and trimming were inferred from the DNA. This table holds some 210,000 clones, over 75% found once. The CDR3 consists of 13 residues. V shed 1 base and J shed 2 bases, with 6 bases lying between them. The chain has TRBV5-3 and TRBJ1-1; D gene unclear. TRBV5-3 is an ORF for which the function is uncertain. This sequence originates from a man in his forties who had recovered from COVID-19. Sequencing was carried out using PBMCs or T cells enriched from blood (not recorded which). The CDR3 nucleotides are TGTGCCAGAAGCTTGACAGTAAACACTGAAGCTTTCTTT. Protein sequence: CARSLTVNTEAFF.